In this sample, the clone carrying this T cell receptor (beta chain) turned up a few times. What it binds is not known. Trimming took off 2 bases at V and 0 bases at J, with 15 bases between the two ends. CDR1 is LGHNA and CDR2 is YSLEER in the germline V gene. The CDR3 runs to 17 residues. The data derive from a study of blood T cells in healthy people across ages. Donors were systemically healthy Caucasian individuals from Russia aged roughly 6 to 95 years. It was with a sample-barcoded 5' primer and a J-beta primer mix that a second PCR of roughly 7 to 12 cycles was run. All samples yielded 2.5 million or more CDR3-containing paired-end reads. TCRdb fed the 5' RACE reads into MiXCR, producing one record per CDR3 protein. This table has 1.4 million or so distinct CDR3 sequences, less than 45% appearing once. Notes on the study in general: Older age coincided with a roughly linear decline in TCR beta diversity per million T cells. Bulk PBMC profiling left naive and antigen-experienced comparisons inconclusive.

V is TRBV4-3 and J is TRBJ2-3, with a possible D match to TRBD2 (5 bases). Source material: blood. The source of this sequence is a woman between 18 and 30 years old in good health. The CDR3 DNA reads TGCGCCAGCAGCCAAATGGGAGCGGCCCCTAGCACAGATACGCAGTATTTT. Its translation is CASSQMGAAPSTDTQYF.